This note documents a single TCR beta chain sequence. Its target is unknown. The data stem from a study of blood T cells in healthy people across ages. Study findings and constraints: Greater diversity and more naive CD4+ cells were seen in long-lived donors than in aged donors. The CMV status of each donor remained undetermined, and this could have confounded shifts in expanded clonotypes.

Through a sample-barcoded 5' primer and a J-beta primer mix, a second PCR was run for roughly 6 to 12 cycles. MiXCR, applied by TCRdb to the 5' RACE reads, yields one record per CDR3 protein. In the table there are approximately 800,000 distinct CDR3 sequences, nearly 60% of which are singletons. V gave up 3 bases and J gave up 2 bases; unmatched junction bases: 13. Germline lookup yields CDR1 SGHVS and CDR2 FQNEAQ. This CDR3 has 18 amino acids. The sequencing sample was made of blood. The rearrangement joins TRBV7-8 to TRBJ1-3; 7 positions match TRBD1. This sequence was found in a man aged 25 to 45 in good health. CDR3 in DNA: TGTGCCAGCAGCTTGCCGGGACAGATCTTAGTTGCTGGAAACACCATATATTTT. Translating it yields CASSLPGQILVAGNTIYF.